These 29 T cell receptor beta chains were sequenced from one sample in a study of molecular identifiers for immune sequencing clone quantification. Via MiXCR, TCRdb re-called the PCR reads, giving one row per CDR3 protein. The sample comprises 50,000 to 65,000 distinct CDR3 sequences, 20% to 25% of which are singletons, and around 1.9% rests with the top ten. The material sequenced was naive CD8+ T cells from blood, with Jurkat cell RNA spiked in. This sample's subset: FACS-sorted CD8+CD4-CCR7+CD45RA+ naive T cells. These receptors originate from a human donor in good health. Some libraries in this study had Jurkat cell RNA spiked in.

The chain links TRBV4-3 to TRBJ2-3, with 11 bases lining up with TRBD2. Germline assignment: CDR1 LGHNA and CDR2 YSLEER. The V gene end was trimmed by 0 bases and the J gene end by 1 base; junction bases not matched to a gene: 3. The CDR3 loop spans 17 amino acids. CDR3 sequence: CASSQDLAGGGTDTQYF. DNA for the CDR3: TGCGCCAGCAGCCAAGATCTAGCGGGGGGTGGCACAGATACGCAGTATTTT.

The gene calls are TRBV9 and TRBJ2-3; a weak D match, TRBD2 (7 bases). CDR1 and CDR2 (germline): SGDLS, YYNGEE. Deletions cut 7 bases from V and 6 bases from J, with 18 bases between. The CDR3 runs 14 residues. The CDR3 loop is CASGRGGGADTQYF. CDR3 sequence (DNA): TGTGCCAGCGGCAGAGGGGGGGGGGCGGATACGCAGTATTTT.

Many counts were recorded for this clonotype. This chain connects TRBV29-1 to TRBJ2-3; D gene unclear. The germline V gene encodes CDR1 SQVTM and CDR2 ANQGSEA. The CDR3 length is 12 residues. The V end lost 6 bases, the J end lost 6 bases, and 13 bases lay between the germline ends. CDR3 coding DNA: TGCAGCGTGAAGGATGACCCCGATACGCAGTATTTT. Its protein is CSVKDDPDTQYF.

At least ten counts were recorded for this clonotype. The J gene is TRBJ1-4, the V gene TRBV7-2; unclear D gene. Germline V CDR1 and CDR2: SGHTA, FQGNSA. Trimming took 5 bases from V and 1 from J, leaving 8 bases between them. The length of the CDR3 is 14 residues. CDR3 sequence: CASSPWETNEKLFF. As DNA, the CDR3 is TGTGCCAGCAGCCCTTGGGAAACTAATGAAAAACTGTTTTTT.

This clonotype was picked up many times. The gene calls are TRBV7-9 and TRBJ1-6, with D perhaps matching TRBD1 (6 bases). Germline-derived CDR1 and CDR2 are SEHNR and FQNEAQ (reference sequence). The CDR3 covers 16 residues. Trimming stripped 7 bases from V and 5 bases from J, with 18 bases between. The CDR3 bases are TGTGCCAGCACTTCCAACAGGGACAAGCATAATTCACCCCTCCACTTT. Translation gives CASTSNRDKHNSPLHF. The complete variable domain, with remaining parts taken from reference TRBV7-9 and TRBJ1-6, reads DTGVSQNPRHKITKRGQNVTFRCDPISEHNRLYWYRQTLGQGPEFLTYFQNEAQLEKSRLLSDRFSAERPKGSFSTLEIQRTEQGDSAMYLCASTSNRDKHNSPLHFGNGTRLTVT.

The chain is built from TRBV29-1 and TRBJ1-1, with D unresolved. Trimming removed 7 bases from V and 6 bases from J, with 18 bases in between. The V gene's germline CDR1 is SQVTM and CDR2 ANQGSEA. The CDR3 is 13 residues long. CDR3 in DNA: TGCAGCGCCCAAACCGGTAGCGCTTCTGAAGCTTTCTTT. This translates into CSAQTGSASEAFF.

As regards this clonotype: A much larger clone is a single base away; this may be a read error. The gene calls are TRBV6-5 and TRBJ2-1, with 7 nucleotides matching TRBD2. There are 14 residues in the CDR3. Germline assignment: CDR1 MNHEY and CDR2 SVGAGI. CDR3 residues: CASSYSGGVHEQIF. For the CDR3, the DNA is TGTGCCAGCAGTTACTCGGGGGGGGTCCATGAGCAGATCTTC.

This clonotype showed up many times. The chain employs TRBV10-3 and TRBJ1-1; no clear D. V gave up 2 bases and J gave up 7 bases, with 11 bases separating them. Germline CDR1 and CDR2: ENHRY and SYGVKD. The CDR3 spans 13 residues. For the CDR3, the DNA is TGTGCCATCAGTGAGGGAGTGCAGGTTGAAGCTTTCTTT. This encodes CAISEGVQVEAFF.

In the case of this clonotype: A much larger clone differs by one base, so this may be a read error. This chain connects TRBV6-2 or TRBV6-3 to TRBJ2-2; D unclear. The CDR3 is 12 amino acids. Germline V lookup: CDR1 MNHEY, CDR2 SVGEGT. CDR3 in amino acids: CACSYLTGELFF. Written as DNA, the CDR3 is TGTGCCTGCAGTTACCTTACCGGGGAGCTGTTTTTT.

This clonotype was recorded many times. V gene TRBV13 combines with J gene TRBJ2-5; D is ambiguous. This CDR3 has 14 residues. The germline V and J ends were trimmed by 0 bases and 2 bases, with 7 bases remaining between them. CDR1 is PRHDT and CDR2 is FYEKMQ in the germline V gene (reference sequence). The CDR3 loop reads CASSLGTGQETQYF. The CDR3 DNA sequence: TGTGCCAGCAGCTTAGGAACCGGGCAAGAGACCCAGTACTTC. Full variable domain (rest looked up from reference TRBV13 and TRBJ2-5): AAGVIQSPRHLIKEKRETATLKCYPIPRHDTVYWYQQGPGQDPQFLISFYEKMQSDKGSIPDRFSAQQFSDYHSELNMSSLELGDSALYFCASSLGTGQETQYFGPGTRLLVL.

This clonotype was found many times. The chain joins TRBV29-1 to TRBJ2-5; the D gene could be TRBD1 or TRBD2 (6 bases each). The CDR3 sequence is 14 residues long. Trimming took off 3 bases at V and 1 base at J, with 12 bases between the two ends. Per germline, CDR1 SQVTM and CDR2 ANQGSEA. The CDR3 sequence: CSVEDGGLQETQYF. The CDR3 bases are TGCAGCGTTGAGGACGGGGGCCTCCAAGAGACCCAGTACTTC.

This clonotype was seen at least ten times. The chain joins TRBV19 to TRBJ2-7; TRBD2 agrees at 14 bases. The J segment lost 4 bases and the V segment lost 3 bases, leaving 11 bases of the junction unmatched. Germline V CDR1 and CDR2: LNHDA, SQIVND (reference sequence). CDR3 length: 18 amino acids. The CDR3 is CASSMQAGLAGEGYEQYF. In nucleotides, the CDR3 is TGTGCCAGTAGTATGCAGGCGGGACTAGCGGGAGAGGGGTACGAGCAGTACTTC.

This clonotype was seen only a few times. This chain connects TRBV4-1 to TRBJ2-3; D uncertain. Deletions cut 0 bases from V and 4 bases from J, with 11 bases between. The CDR3 totals 15 residues. From germline, CDR1 is MGHRA and CDR2 YSYEKL. The CDR3 DNA is TGCGCCAGCAGCCAAGATTCCCCTAGATCAGATACGCAGTATTTT. Translated: CASSQDSPRSDTQYF.

The V gene is TRBV7-2, the J gene TRBJ1-5, with D possibly matching TRBD1 (5 bases). The CDR3 spans 16 residues. V was shortened by 1 base and J by 4 bases, with 14 bases between the two germline ends. Germline assignment: CDR1 SGHTA and CDR2 FQGNSA. For the CDR3, the DNA is TGTGCCAGCAGCTTAGGAGGGGAGGACGAAAATCAGCCCCAGCATTTT. Amino acids: CASSLGGEDENQPQHF. Based on the CDR3 plus reference TRBV7-2 and TRBJ1-5, the full variable domain is GAGVSQSPSNKVTEKGKDVELRCDPISGHTALYWYRQSLGQGLEFLIYFQGNSAPDKSGLPSDRFSAERTGGSVSTLTIQRTQQEDSAVYLCASSLGGEDENQPQHFGDGTRLSIL.

This clonotype was counted many times. The chain is built from TRBV30 and TRBJ2-5, with D tentatively TRBD1 (5 bases). Germline loops: CDR1 GTSNPN, CDR2 SVGIG (reference sequence). The length of the CDR3 is 13 residues. Trimming removed 5 bases at V and 3 bases at J, with 13 bases between. The CDR3: CAWGEGHKETQYF. CDR3 nucleotide sequence: TGTGCCTGGGGTGAAGGACACAAAGAGACCCAGTACTTC.

A word on this clonotype: A much larger clone is a single base away; this may be a read error. This chain uses TRBV4-1 with TRBJ2-3; D is undetermined. CDR3 length equals 11 residues. Trimming removed 8 bases at V and 5 bases at J, with 8 bases between. Germline V gives CDR1 MGHRA, CDR2 YSYEKL. DNA of the CDR3: TGCGCCAGCGGCCTAGGAGATACGCAGTATTTT. It translates to CASGLGDTQYF.

This clonotype has more than one count but fewer than ten. In this CDR3 the conserved last residue, phenylalanine or tryptophan, is missing, so a read error is likely. The V gene is TRBV6-1, the J gene TRBJ2-7, with D unclear. The CDR3 totals 14 residues. The V gene lost 1 base and the J gene lost 2 bases, with 9 bases spanning the gap. Germline CDR1 reads MNHNS; CDR2 reads SASEGT. The CDR3 spells CASSEGLGPYEQYL. For the CDR3, the DNA is TGTGCCAGCAGTGAAGGGCTAGGCCCCTACGAGCAGTACCTC.

Concerning this clonotype: A single base separates this from a much larger clone, so it may be a read error. Because the CDR3 is missing its conserved closing phenylalanine or tryptophan, this is likely a read error. The V gene is TRBV25-1, the J gene TRBJ2-7; TRBD2 agrees at 7 bases. Germline V gives CDR1 MGHDK, CDR2 SYGVNS. V shed 0 bases and J 4 bases; nucleotides not matched to a gene: 6. The CDR3 has 15 amino acids. The CDR3 coding sequence is TGTGCCAGCAGTGAATACGCGGGAGTGGCGTACGAGCAGTACATC. This codes for CASSEYAGVAYEQYI.

This clonotype was recorded at least ten times. CDR3 DNA sequence: TGTGCCAGCAGGACAGGAGGCAGCAATCAGCCCCAGCATTTT. It translates to CASRTGGSNQPQHF. This chain connects TRBV12-3 or TRBV12-4 to TRBJ1-5; tentatively, D is TRBD1 (6 bases). The CDR3 contains 14 residues. V was pared by 6 bases and J by 1 base, with 10 bases between.

Only a few counts were recorded for this clonotype. The chain's CDR3 is CASSHTGLGNTDTQYF. CDR3 coding DNA: TGTGCCAGCAGCCACACGGGACTAGGAAACACAGATACGCAGTATTTT. J is TRBJ2-3 and V is TRBV3-1; 8 bases are shared with TRBD2. Germline V gene data show CDR1 as LGHDT and CDR2 as YNNKEL (reference sequence). The CDR3 has 16 residues. V dropped 3 bases and J dropped 2; count of bases not matched to a gene: 7.

This clonotype was detected many times. The chain is built from TRBV7-9 and TRBJ2-1; 7 bases line up with TRBD1. After removal of 5 bases from V and 5 bases from J, the junction contained 6 bases not matched to a gene. Per the germline V gene, CDR1 is SEHNR and CDR2 is FQNEAQ (reference sequence). This CDR3 is 14 amino acids long. The DNA of the CDR3 is TGTGCCAGCAGCCTCCTGACAGGGAACAATGAGCAGTTCTTC. As protein: CASSLLTGNNEQFF.

As for this clonotype: It may be a read error: a sequence one base away is much more abundant. V is TRBV5-1 and J is TRBJ1-1, with 8 bases matching TRBD1. Germline lookup yields CDR1 SGHRS and CDR2 YFSETQ. V was pared by 3 bases and J by 3 bases, with 4 bases of the junction left unmatched. This CDR3 is built from 14 residues. CDR3 in DNA: TGCGCCAGCAGCTACCGGGGACAGGACACTGAAGCTTTCTTT. This codes for CASSYRGQDTEAFF.

The sample holds a few counts of this clonotype. CDR3 in DNA: TGTGCCAGCAGCTTAAGGACTAGCGGGAGTGTCAATGAGCAGTTCTTC. Amino acid sequence: CASSLRTSGSVNEQFF. This sequence joins TRBV13 and TRBJ2-1, with TRBD2 matching 13 bases. The CDR3 totals 16 residues. Unmatched junction bases numbered 4, after V lost 2 bases and J lost 6 bases. CDR1 is PRHDT, CDR2 FYEKMQ, per germline (reference sequence).

This clonotype was observed at least ten times. The gene calls are TRBV15 and TRBJ2-3; tentatively, D is TRBD2 (5 bases). Looked up from germline, CDR1 is LNHNV and CDR2 is YYDKDF (reference sequence). The CDR3 spans 14 residues. Trimming took 5 bases from V and 2 from J, leaving 11 bases between them. CDR3 sequence reads: CATSVARNTDTQYF. Written as DNA, the CDR3 is TGTGCCACCAGCGTAGCGAGGAACACAGATACGCAGTATTTT.

The CDR3 DNA is TGTGCCAGCAGCCAATCCGACAGCGCATATAGCAATCAGCCCCAGCATTTT. Its protein product is CASSQSDSAYSNQPQHF. The J gene is TRBJ1-5, the V gene TRBV16; D might be TRBD1 (5 bases). The V end lost 0 bases, the J end lost 0 bases, and 12 bases lay between the germline ends. From germline, CDR1 is KGHSY and CDR2 FQNENV. The CDR3 covers 17 residues.

About this clonotype itself: The CDR3 carries no conserved terminal phenylalanine or tryptophan, so it likely arises from a read error. The V gene is TRBV19, the J gene TRBJ2-1; 10 bases are a match to TRBD2. The CDR3 loop spans 15 amino acids. The V and J ends lost 4 bases and 4 bases, in that order; junction bases with no gene match: 4. Germline assignment: CDR1 LNHDA and CDR2 SQIVND (reference sequence). This CDR3 reads CASSTGTSEYNEQFL. The CDR3, as DNA: TGTGCCAGTAGTACCGGGACTAGCGAATACAATGAGCAGTTCCTC.

At least ten counts were recorded for this clonotype. The V and J genes are TRBV5-6 and TRBJ1-5, with D hard to call. The V gene's germline CDR1 is SGHDT and CDR2 YYEEEE. V shed 2 bases and J shed 1 base, with 7 bases lying between them. This CDR3 spans 14 amino acids. The CDR3 nucleotides read TGTGCCAGCAGCTTCGACGGAAGCAATCAGCCCCAGCATTTT. Protein sequence: CASSFDGSNQPQHF.

This clonotype has ten or more counts. This chain links TRBV7-3 with TRBJ2-3; D might be TRBD1 (6 bases). Germline assignment: CDR1 SGHTA and CDR2 FQGTGA. CDR3 length: 15 amino acids. Deletions cut 5 bases from V and 2 bases from J, with 14 bases between. The CDR3 protein is CASSDTGINTDTQYF. DNA of the CDR3: TGTGCCAGCAGCGATACAGGGATTAACACAGATACGCAGTATTTT.

This clonotype has a count of ten or more. The chain couples TRBV2 to TRBJ2-5, with D possibly being TRBD1 (5 bases). V lost 3 bases, J lost 1 base, and 6 bases lay in between. The CDR3 sequence is 13 residues long. Per germline, CDR1 SNHLY and CDR2 FYNNEI. CDR3 DNA: TGTGCCAGCAGTGATGACAGCCAAGAGACCCAGTACTTC. It specifies CASSDDSQETQYF.